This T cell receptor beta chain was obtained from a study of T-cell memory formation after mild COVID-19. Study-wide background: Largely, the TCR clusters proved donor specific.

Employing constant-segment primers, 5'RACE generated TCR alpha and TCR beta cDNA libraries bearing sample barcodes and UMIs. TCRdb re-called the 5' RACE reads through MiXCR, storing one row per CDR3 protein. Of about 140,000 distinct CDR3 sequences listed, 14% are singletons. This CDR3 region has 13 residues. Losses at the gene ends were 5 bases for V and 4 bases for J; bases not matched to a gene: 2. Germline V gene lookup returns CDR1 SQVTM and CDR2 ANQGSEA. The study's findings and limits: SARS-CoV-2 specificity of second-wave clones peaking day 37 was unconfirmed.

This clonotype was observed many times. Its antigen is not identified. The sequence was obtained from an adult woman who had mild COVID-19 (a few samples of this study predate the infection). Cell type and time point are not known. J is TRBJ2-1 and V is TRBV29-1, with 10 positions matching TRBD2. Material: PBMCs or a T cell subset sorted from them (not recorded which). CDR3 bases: TGCAGCGTTCGACTAGCGGGTTACAATGAGCAGTTCTTC. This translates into CSVRLAGYNEQFF.